The 6 T cell receptor beta chains below all came from one sample that was sequenced in a study of blood T cell repertoires in COVID-19. TCRdb's copy holds only in-frame clones and misses some; the assay was immunoSEQ multiplex PCR. The sample includes under 150,000 clones, 70% to 90% seen only once; the top ten take about 17%. Sequenced: peripheral blood. The source is a woman aged 45-59 years who had recovered from COVID-19.

The V call is TRBV11-3, the J call TRBJ2-1; D might be TRBD2 (5 bases). The length of the CDR3 is 20 residues. Germline CDR1 SGHNT, CDR2 YENEEA. The germline V and J ends were trimmed by 4 bases and 0 bases, with 25 bases remaining between them. CDR3 DNA: TGTGCCAGCAGCTCCCGAGGTGGGAGCGTGAGCGGCGACTCCTACAATGAGCAGTTCTTC. Translated: CASSSRGGSVSGDSYNEQFF.

The chain has TRBV15 and TRBJ1-2; D may be TRBD1 (5 bases). Trimming took off 1 base at V and 5 bases at J, with 8 bases between the two ends. The CDR3 is made up of 13 amino acids. Germline CDR1 and CDR2: LNHNV and YYDKDF (reference sequence). The CDR3 DNA is TGTGCCACCAGCAGAGGTCACAGGTATGGCTACACCTTC. The encoded protein is CATSRGHRYGYTF.

The rearrangement uses TRBV28 and TRBJ2-7; D might be TRBD2 (6 bases). CDR1 is MDHEN and CDR2 is SYDVKM in the germline V gene. This CDR3 contains 15 residues. V lost 10 bases to trimming and J lost 4 bases, with 23 bases between them. This CDR3 is CATLLFAGKGYEQYF. The CDR3 coding sequence is TGTGCCACCTTGTTATTCGCGGGAAAGGGGTACGAGCAGTACTTC.

The chain couples TRBV7-2 to TRBJ1-4; tentatively, D is TRBD1 (6 bases). The germline gives CDR1 SGHTA, CDR2 FQGNSA. V dropped 11 bases and J dropped 6 bases, with 19 bases sitting between them. This CDR3 has 14 amino acids. CDR3 bases: TGTGCCCTCCAAAAACAGGGACCTTATGAAAAACTGTTTTTT. Translation: CALQKQGPYEKLFF.

This clone was seen more than once but under ten times. This chain links TRBV29-1 with TRBJ2-7, with TRBD1 matching over 11 bases. With 4 bases clipped from V and 0 bases from J, the junction kept 8 bases outside the gene matches. The CDR3 runs to 16 residues. The germline V gene has CDR1 SQVTM and CDR2 ANQGSEA. The CDR3 coding sequence is TGCAGCGTTGTCTTAGGAGGACAGGGGGCCTCCTACGAGCAGTACTTC. Its protein is CSVVLGGQGASYEQYF.

The chain combines TRBV6-6 with TRBJ2-7; 9 nucleotides line up with TRBD1. The V segment lost 6 bases and the J segment 1 base; nucleotides outside the gene matches: 7. Germline V gene sequence: CDR1 MNHNY, CDR2 SVGAGI (reference sequence). The CDR3 covers 15 residues. CDR3 loop: CASRWDRASSYEQYF. DNA of the CDR3: TGTGCCAGCAGATGGGACAGGGCCTCTTCCTACGAGCAGTACTTC.